This T cell receptor beta chain was identified during a study of OX40 agonist ivuxolimab in advanced cancers. Study overall: Dosing consisted of intravenous ivuxolimab at 0.01 to 10 mg/kg every 2 weeks. Study findings and constraints: Expanded clones were, on average, more numerous among CD8+ T cells than CD4+.

Generated by immunoSEQ multiplex PCR, the TCRdb table keeps only in-frame clones and is missing some. Found here are some 98,000 clones, just under 85% of them singletons; the top ten hold over 1.1%. V was cut by 1 base and J by 4 bases, with 9 bases left in between. The CDR3 has 14 residues. Germline V gene lookup returns CDR1 SGHNT and CDR2 YENEEA. Remarks on this clone: Its antigen is still unknown.

The receptor comes from an adult with an advanced solid tumor such as melanoma, head and neck, liver or kidney cancer. The V gene is TRBV11-3, the J gene TRBJ2-3; D possibly corresponds to TRBD1 (6 bases). Sequences were derived from CD4+ or CD8+ T cells sorted from blood, sampled in a trial of the OX40 agonist ivuxolimab. In DNA form, the CDR3 reads TGTGCCAGCAGCTTAGGGACAGTCCCAGATACGCAGTATTTT. Residues: CASSLGTVPDTQYF.